These 24 T cell receptor beta chains were sequenced from one sample in a study of T and B cells in COVID-19 patients (dated by TCRdb to the early 2020s). Sequenced on an Illumina MiSeq. TRB rearrangements were amplified by multiplex PCR with BIOMED2 TRB-A/B primer pools. The raw public reads went through TCRdb reprocessing: fastp at Q25, MiXCR clone calling, in-frame beta chains kept. Each entry merges the rows of one CDR3 protein and shows their most common DNA and genes. The sample includes 9,000 to 13,000 distinct CDR3 sequences, with about 33% observed a single time. The ten most abundant clones make up around 15% of the sample. TRB repertoires were amplified from around 230-520 ng of genomic DNA extracted from blood. The sample comprised blood. These receptors originate from a human donor with active COVID-19.

The J gene is TRBJ1-5, the V gene TRBV12-3 or TRBV12-4, with a weak D call TRBD1 (5 bases). CDR3 length: 11 residues. V lost 6 bases and J 9 bases, leaving 9 bases between the germline ends. The CDR3 sequence is CASSLGGPQHF. CDR3 sequence (DNA): TGTGCCAGCAGCCTGGGGGGGCCCCAGCATTTT.

The chain joins TRBV5-4 to TRBJ2-3; D is uncertain. V gave up 3 bases and J gave up 0 bases, with 14 bases separating them. Germline CDR1 is SGHNT and CDR2 is YYREEE (reference sequence). CDR3 length: 16 amino acids. CDR3 in DNA: TGTGCCAGCAGCTGGGAACAATCATTAAGCACAGATACGCAGTATTTT. It specifies CASSWEQSLSTDTQYF.

This clonotype was seen a handful of times. The CDR3 bases are TGTGCCAGCAGCTTGCAGGGGCGTCGGGCCCGCTACACCTTC. Encoded protein: CASSLQGRRARYTF. V and J are TRBV5-4 and TRBJ1-2, with a possible D match to TRBD1 (6 bases). The CDR3 has 14 residues. Trimming took 1 base from V and 9 from J, leaving 16 bases between them. Germline CDR1 and CDR2: SGHNT and YYREEE (reference sequence). The full variable domain, rest sourced from reference TRBV5-4 and TRBJ1-2, is ETGVTQSPTHLIKTRGQQVTLRCSSQSGHNTVSWYQQALGQGPQFIFQYYREEENGRGNFPPRFSGLQFPNYSSELNVNALELDDSALYLCASSLQGRRARYTFGSGTRLTVV.

The CDR3 DNA follows: TGTGCCAGTAGTATTCAGGGAGGCACTGTGGTAACACCCCTCCACTTT. Amino acid sequence: CASSIQGGTVVTPLHF. This chain links TRBV19 with TRBJ1-6, with TRBD1 as a possible D gene (5 bases). V was shortened by 3 bases and J by 11 bases, with 20 bases between the two germline ends. Per germline, CDR1 LNHDA and CDR2 SQIVND (reference sequence). This CDR3 spans 16 amino acids.

The chain uses TRBV30 and TRBJ1-1; 8 bases fit TRBD1. The CDR3 is 18 residues long. J was trimmed by 0 bases and V by 4 bases; bases with no gene match: 16. Germline V lookup: CDR1 GTSNPN, CDR2 SVGIG (reference sequence). The CDR3 loop is CAWKLGPWTGSLNTEAFF. For the CDR3, the DNA is TGTGCCTGGAAACTGGGCCCTTGGACAGGGAGTTTGAACACTGAAGCTTTCTTT.

The CDR3 DNA reads as TGTGCCAGCAGTTTAAGCCTAGCGGGGGGGGTTACCGGGGAGCTGTTTTTT. It is translated as CASSLSLAGGVTGELFF. V gene TRBV27 combines with J gene TRBJ2-2; 12 nucleotides align to TRBD2. Looked up from germline, CDR1 is MNHEY and CDR2 is SMNVEV (reference sequence). CDR3 size: 17 residues. J lost 5 bases, V lost 2 bases, and 6 bases had no gene match.

The gene calls are TRBV20-1 and TRBJ2-3, with D possibly matching TRBD1 (6 bases). The germline V and J ends were trimmed by 3 bases and 4 bases, with 23 bases remaining between them. Germline V gene sequence: CDR1 DFQATT, CDR2 SNEGSKA (reference sequence). This CDR3 comprises 17 residues. The CDR3 bases are TGCAGTGCTAGGGGGGCCTTGAGCTTAGCCGTTCCAGATACGCAGTATTTT. Its protein is CSARGALSLAVPDTQYF.

A single count supports this clonotype. The V gene is TRBV20-1, the J gene TRBJ2-5; 8 nucleotides line up with TRBD1. From germline, CDR1 is DFQATT and CDR2 SNEGSKA (reference sequence). V lost 0 bases to trimming and J lost 5 bases; unmatched junction nucleotides: 8. This CDR3 is built from 15 residues. The CDR3 DNA sequence: TGCAGTGCTAGAGATCCAGGACAGGGTGGGGAGACCCAGTACTTC. Translated: CSARDPGQGGETQYF.

Relative to its sample, this clonotype is medium-sized. The V call is TRBV29-1, the J call TRBJ2-5; D may be TRBD2 (5 bases). Looked up from germline, CDR1 is SQVTM and CDR2 is ANQGSEA. The CDR3 has 19 residues. V lost 4 bases and J 1 base, leaving 28 bases between the germline ends. The CDR3 loop is CSVAEPRGPTRGLQETQYF. The CDR3 nucleotides read TGCAGCGTTGCGGAGCCCCGAGGGCCGACCAGAGGGCTCCAAGAGACCCAGTACTTC. Complete variable domain (other parts from reference TRBV29-1 and TRBJ2-5): SAVISQKPSRDICQRGTSLTIQCQVDSQVTMMFWYRQQPGQSLTLIATANQGSEATYESGFVIDKFPISRPNLTFSTLTVSNMSPEDSSIYLCSVAEPRGPTRGLQETQYFGPGTRLLVL.

This rearrangement joins TRBV18 to TRBJ2-7, with a weak D call TRBD1 (6 bases). The germline V gene encodes CDR1 KGHSH and CDR2 LQKENI. This CDR3 is 16 amino acids long. V gave up 1 base and J gave up 6 bases, with 19 bases separating them. CDR3 sequence (DNA): TGTGCCAGCTCACCACGCGCAGGGGATCTTTCCCCCGAGCAGTACTTC. This translates into CASSPRAGDLSPEQYF. Together with reference TRBV18 and TRBJ2-7, the CDR3 gives the full variable domain: NAGVMQNPRHLVRRRGQEARLRCSPMKGHSHVYWYRQLPEEGLKFMVYLQKENIIDESGMPKERFSAEFPKEGPSILRIQQVVRGDSAAYFCASSPRAGDLSPEQYFGPGTRLTVT.

This clonotype occurred once. The V gene is TRBV11-2, the J gene TRBJ2-7, with 8 bases matching TRBD1. CDR3 length equals 14 residues. Trimming removed 3 bases from V and 0 bases from J; junction bases left unmatched: 1. Germline V CDR1 and CDR2: SGHAT, FQNNGV. The CDR3 DNA reads TGTGCCAGCAGCTTCACAGGGGGCTCCTACGAGCAGTACTTC. This encodes CASSFTGGSYEQYF.

In regard to this clonotype: One end of the junction varies from germline; a read error may be responsible. The chain employs TRBV11-2 and TRBJ2-1; 11 nucleotides match TRBD2. The CDR3 is 15 amino acids. Per germline, CDR1 SGHAT and CDR2 FQNNGV. Here the CDR3 DNA reads TGTGCCAGCAGTTTAGCGGGGGGGAAATACAATGAGCAGTTCTTC. This encodes CASSLAGGKYNEQFF.

This clonotype came up a few times. The chain is built from TRBV6-2 or TRBV6-3 and TRBJ2-5; possible D gene TRBD1, 6 bases. The ends were cut back, 4 bases at V and 2 bases at J, with 17 bases in the middle. The CDR3 is made up of 16 amino acids. CDR1 and CDR2 (germline): MNHEY, SVGEGT. The CDR3 loop is CASSLRGYGWQETQYF. The CDR3 region has the DNA TGTGCCAGCAGTTTGAGGGGGTACGGATGGCAAGAGACCCAGTACTTC.

The genes are TRBV19 and TRBJ1-1, with D maybe TRBD1 (6 bases). V lost 3 bases and J lost 3, with 14 bases in between. Germline V gene sequence: CDR1 LNHDA, CDR2 SQIVND (reference sequence). The CDR3 has 15 amino acids. The CDR3, as DNA: TGTGCCAGTAGTATGAGGAGGGGGTGGGACACTGAAGCTTTCTTT. It is translated as CASSMRRGWDTEAFF.

This clonotype was detected a few times. V is TRBV5-1 and J is TRBJ2-3; D is perhaps TRBD2 (6 bases). Trimming left V 1 base short and J 2 bases short, with 11 bases between. CDR3 length: 15 residues. Germline lookup yields CDR1 SGHRS and CDR2 YFSETQ. This CDR3 reads CASSLRGTTTDTQYF. CDR3 DNA: TGCGCCAGCAGCTTGCGGGGGACCACCACAGATACGCAGTATTTT.

Judged by abundance, this clonotype is medium-sized. This chain connects TRBV19 to TRBJ2-1; 9 nucleotides match TRBD2. Germline CDR1 and CDR2: LNHDA and SQIVND (reference sequence). V was clipped by 4 bases and J by 8 bases; unmatched bases: 3. The CDR3 consists of 13 residues. CDR3: CASSKRGDHEQFF. DNA for the CDR3: TGTGCCAGTAGTAAGCGGGGGGACCATGAGCAGTTCTTC.

This clonotype was counted only a few times. A read error is likely, as this CDR3 ends without the conserved phenylalanine or tryptophan. The DNA is omitted, as the CDR3 cannot be located on it reliably, and the CDR3 follows TCRdb's listing. The gene calls are TRBV5-5 and TRBJ2-7; TRBD2 is taken as the D call from the table, unchecked against the DNA. The germline gives CDR1 SGHKS, CDR2 YYEKEE (reference sequence). From its first to its last residue, the CDR3 has 9 amino acids. The CDR3 sequence is CASSPPTSG.

The chain recombines TRBV6-5 with TRBJ2-5, with 9 bases fitting TRBD2. CDR3 length equals 14 residues. In germline, CDR1 is MNHEY, CDR2 SVGAGI. V shed 5 bases and J 2 bases; nucleotides not matched to a gene: 3. The CDR3 here is CASSRTSGQETQYF. DNA of the CDR3: TGTGCCAGCAGTCGAACTAGCGGGCAAGAGACCCAGTACTTC.

The chain has TRBV5-1 and TRBJ1-1, with D unclear. The CDR3 is 14 residues long. Trimming took off 4 bases at V and 6 bases at J, with 16 bases between the two ends. CDR1 is SGHRS and CDR2 is YFSETQ in the germline V gene. CDR3 DNA: TGCGCCAGCAGCAGGCAGAGGGTTGGCCCTGAAGCTTTCTTT. Protein: CASSRQRVGPEAFF.

This clonotype was found once. The rearrangement links TRBV11-1 to TRBJ1-4; unclear D gene. Germline lookup yields CDR1 SGHAT and CDR2 FQDESV (reference sequence). Trimming stripped 2 bases from V and 8 bases from J, with 21 bases between. This CDR3 has 17 amino acids. CDR3: CASSLFLEMRLGEKLFF. DNA for the CDR3: TGTGCCAGCAGCTTATTTCTCGAAATGAGACTGGGAGAAAAACTGTTTTTT.

The chain combines TRBV20-1 with TRBJ1-5, with a weak D call TRBD1 (5 bases). V was pared by 6 bases and J by 2 bases, with 11 bases between. Germline V gene sequence: CDR1 DFQATT, CDR2 SNEGSKA (reference sequence). The CDR3 is made up of 13 amino acids. Here the CDR3 DNA reads TGCAGTGCGAGGGACTTTGGCAATCAGCCCCAGCATTTT. Encoded protein: CSARDFGNQPQHF.

This sequence joins TRBV12-3 or TRBV12-4 and TRBJ2-3, with 8 bases that match TRBD2. The V segment lost 4 bases and the J segment 1 base; nucleotides outside the gene matches: 10. The CDR3 covers 17 residues. Here the CDR3 reads CASSSGGGGLGTDTQYF. Here the CDR3 DNA reads TGTGCCAGCAGTTCCGGGGGGGGCGGGCTGGGCACAGATACGCAGTATTTT.

Within the sample, this clonotype is medium-sized. The chain joins TRBV5-4 to TRBJ2-3, with 7 bases matching TRBD2. The CDR3 has 14 residues. Germline CDR1 reads SGHNT; CDR2 reads YYREEE (reference sequence). V trimming: 0 bases; J trimming: 5 bases; junction bases outside the gene matches: 3. CDR3 sequence: CASSLAGGGDTQYF. CDR3 bases: TGTGCCAGCAGCTTGGCTGGCGGGGGAGATACGCAGTATTTT.

The sample holds a few counts of this clonotype. The chain couples TRBV7-2 to TRBJ1-4, with D possibly being TRBD1 (5 bases). CDR3 size: 16 residues. The ends were cut back, 2 bases at V and 2 bases at J, with 12 bases in the middle. Germline V gene data show CDR1 as SGHTA and CDR2 as FQGNSA. DNA for the CDR3: TGTGCCAGCAGCTTAAGCGGGGCAGGGACTAATGAAAAACTGTTTTTT. Translation gives CASSLSGAGTNEKLFF.